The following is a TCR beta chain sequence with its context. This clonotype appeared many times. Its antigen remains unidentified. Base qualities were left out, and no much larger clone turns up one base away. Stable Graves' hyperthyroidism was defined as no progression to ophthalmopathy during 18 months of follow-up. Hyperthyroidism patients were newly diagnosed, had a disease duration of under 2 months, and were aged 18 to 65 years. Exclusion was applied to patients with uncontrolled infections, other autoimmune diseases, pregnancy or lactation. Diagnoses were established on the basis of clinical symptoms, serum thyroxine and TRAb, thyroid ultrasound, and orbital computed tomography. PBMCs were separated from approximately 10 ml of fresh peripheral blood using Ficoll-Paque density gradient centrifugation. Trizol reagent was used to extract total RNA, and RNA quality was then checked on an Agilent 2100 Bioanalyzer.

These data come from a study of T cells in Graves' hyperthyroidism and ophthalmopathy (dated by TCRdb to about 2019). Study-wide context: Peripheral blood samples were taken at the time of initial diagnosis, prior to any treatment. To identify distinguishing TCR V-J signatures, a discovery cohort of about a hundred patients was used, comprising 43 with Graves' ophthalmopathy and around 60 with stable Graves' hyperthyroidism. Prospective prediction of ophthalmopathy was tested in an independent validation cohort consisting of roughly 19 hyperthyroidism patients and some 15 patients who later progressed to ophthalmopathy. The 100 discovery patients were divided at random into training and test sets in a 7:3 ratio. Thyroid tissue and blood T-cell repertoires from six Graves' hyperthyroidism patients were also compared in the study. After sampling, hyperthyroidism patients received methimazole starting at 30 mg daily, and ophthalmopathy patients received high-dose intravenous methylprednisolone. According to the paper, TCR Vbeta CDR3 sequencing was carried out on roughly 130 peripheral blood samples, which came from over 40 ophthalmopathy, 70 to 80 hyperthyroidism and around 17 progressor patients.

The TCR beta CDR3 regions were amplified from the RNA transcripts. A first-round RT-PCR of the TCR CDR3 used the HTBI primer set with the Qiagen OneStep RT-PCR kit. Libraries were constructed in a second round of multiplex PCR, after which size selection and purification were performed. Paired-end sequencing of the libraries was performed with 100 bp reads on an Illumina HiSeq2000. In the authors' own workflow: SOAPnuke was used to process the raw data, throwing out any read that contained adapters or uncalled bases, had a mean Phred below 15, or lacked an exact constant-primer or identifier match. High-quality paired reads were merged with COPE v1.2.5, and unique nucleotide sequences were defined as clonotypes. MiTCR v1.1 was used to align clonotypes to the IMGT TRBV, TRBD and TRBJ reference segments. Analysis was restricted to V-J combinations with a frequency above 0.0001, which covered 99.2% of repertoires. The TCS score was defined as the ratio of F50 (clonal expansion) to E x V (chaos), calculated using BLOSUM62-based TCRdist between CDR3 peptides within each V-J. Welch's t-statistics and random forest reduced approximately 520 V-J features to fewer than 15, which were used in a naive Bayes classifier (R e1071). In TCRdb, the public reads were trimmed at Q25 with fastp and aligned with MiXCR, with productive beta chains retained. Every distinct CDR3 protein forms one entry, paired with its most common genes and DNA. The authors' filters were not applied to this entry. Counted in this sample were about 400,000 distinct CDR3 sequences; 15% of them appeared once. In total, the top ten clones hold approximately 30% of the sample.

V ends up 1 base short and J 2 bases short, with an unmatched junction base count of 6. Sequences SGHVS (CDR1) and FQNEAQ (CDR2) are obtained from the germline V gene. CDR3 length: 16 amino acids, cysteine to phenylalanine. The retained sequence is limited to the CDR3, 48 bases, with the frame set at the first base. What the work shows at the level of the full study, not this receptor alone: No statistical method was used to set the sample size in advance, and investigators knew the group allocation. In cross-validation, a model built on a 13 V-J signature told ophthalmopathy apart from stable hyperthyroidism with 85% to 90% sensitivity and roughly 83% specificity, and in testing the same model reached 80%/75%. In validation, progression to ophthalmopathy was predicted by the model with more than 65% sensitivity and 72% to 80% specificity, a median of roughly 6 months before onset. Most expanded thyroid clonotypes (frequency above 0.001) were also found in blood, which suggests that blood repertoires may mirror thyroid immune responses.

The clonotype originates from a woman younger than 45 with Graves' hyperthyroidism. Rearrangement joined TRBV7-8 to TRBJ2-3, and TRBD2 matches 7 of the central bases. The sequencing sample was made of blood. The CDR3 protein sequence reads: CASSLVGEGLTDTQYF. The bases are TGTGCCAGCAGCTTAGTGGGGGAGGGTCTCACAGATACGCAGTATTTT.